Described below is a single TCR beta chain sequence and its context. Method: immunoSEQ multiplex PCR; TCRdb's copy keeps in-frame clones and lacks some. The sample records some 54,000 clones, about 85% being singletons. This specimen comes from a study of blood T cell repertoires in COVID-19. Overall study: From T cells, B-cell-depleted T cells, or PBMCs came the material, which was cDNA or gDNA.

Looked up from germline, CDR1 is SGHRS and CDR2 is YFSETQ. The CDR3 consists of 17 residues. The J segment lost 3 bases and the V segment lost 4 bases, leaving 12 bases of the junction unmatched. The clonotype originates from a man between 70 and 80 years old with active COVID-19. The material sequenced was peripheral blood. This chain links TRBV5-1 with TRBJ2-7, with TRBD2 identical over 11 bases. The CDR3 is CASSPILGLAGGYEQYF. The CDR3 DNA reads TGCGCCAGCAGCCCCATATTGGGGCTAGCGGGGGGCTACGAGCAGTACTTC.